This passage covers 16 T cell receptor beta chains from one sample sequenced in a study of T cells in Graves' hyperthyroidism and ophthalmopathy. Regions amplified from RNA transcripts were the TCR beta CDR3 regions. The HTBI primer set served for first-round RT-PCR of the TCR CDR3. In TCRdb, the multiplex PCR reads were re-called with MiXCR into one record per CDR3 protein. The sample carries around 300,000 distinct CDR3 sequences, around 14% recorded once. Sample: blood. These receptors originate from a woman in her twenties or thirties with Graves' hyperthyroidism.

DNA for the CDR3: TGTGCCAGCAGTTTATCAGCGCTACTCAATGAGCAGTTCTTC. It is translated as CASSLSALLNEQFF. The gene calls are TRBV27 and TRBJ2-1; D remains unclear. The germline V and J ends were trimmed by 0 bases and 6 bases, with 9 bases remaining between them. Germline values: CDR1 MNHEY, CDR2 SMNVEV (reference sequence). This CDR3 contains 14 residues.

J is TRBJ1-6 and V is TRBV5-6, with D maybe TRBD1 (5 bases). From germline, CDR1 is SGHDT and CDR2 YYEEEE. The germline V and J ends were trimmed by 0 bases and 9 bases, with 13 bases remaining between them. The CDR3 length is 15 residues. The CDR3 reads CASSLAVGTGSPLHF. In DNA form, the CDR3 reads TGTGCCAGCAGCTTGGCCGTGGGGACTGGTTCACCCCTCCACTTT.

This clonotype was observed at least ten times. V gene TRBV5-5 combines with J gene TRBJ2-3; no firm D call. Per the germline V gene, CDR1 is SGHKS and CDR2 is YYEKEE (reference sequence). This CDR3 spans 13 amino acids. Trimming stripped 0 bases from V and 4 bases from J, with 6 bases between. The CDR3 region is CASSLDIPDTQYF. The CDR3 bases are TGTGCCAGCAGCTTGGATATCCCAGATACGCAGTATTTT. The whole variable domain, remainder taken from reference TRBV5-5 and TRBJ2-3, is DAGVTQSPTHLIKTRGQQVTLRCSPISGHKSVSWYQQVLGQGPQFIFQYYEKEERGRGNFPDRFSARQFPNYSSELNVNALLLGDSALYLCASSLDIPDTQYFGPGTRLTVL.

The sample holds a few counts of this clonotype. The chain links TRBV11-2 to TRBJ2-2; 11 bases match TRBD2. V dropped 6 bases and J dropped 5; count of bases not matched to a gene: 11. This CDR3 has 17 residues. Germline loops: CDR1 SGHAT, CDR2 FQNNGV. CDR3 nucleotides: TGTGCCAGCAGGCATACTAGCGGGAGTCTTGGGACCGGGGAGCTGTTTTTT. As protein: CASRHTSGSLGTGELFF.

This clonotype was seen at least ten times. This sequence joins TRBV9 and TRBJ2-6, with D unresolved. The CDR3 runs 16 residues. With 3 bases removed from V and 4 bases from J, the gap between germline ends came to 14 bases. CDR1 and CDR2 from the germline V gene are SGDLS and YYNGEE. CDR3 nucleotide sequence: TGTGCCAGCAGCGCTAGTGGCCAGCGAGGGGCCAACGTCCTGACTTTC. This encodes CASSASGQRGANVLTF.

This clonotype has only a few counts. The chain is built from TRBV10-3 and TRBJ1-4; D is unresolved. This CDR3 has 12 residues. CDR1 ENHRY and CDR2 SYGVKD come from the germline V gene. V shed 11 bases and J shed 8 bases, with 15 bases lying between them. CDR3 protein: CASAPGEEKLFF. The CDR3 DNA sequence: TGTGCCTCCGCCCCGGGCGAAGAAAAACTGTTTTTT.

This clonotype came up many times. The chain links TRBV2 to TRBJ2-3, with D tentatively TRBD2 (5 bases). CDR1 and CDR2 (germline): SNHLY, FYNNEI. CDR3 length equals 12 residues. The germline V and J ends were trimmed by 7 bases and 1 base, with 6 bases remaining between them. In nucleotides, the CDR3 is TGTGCCAGCAAAGCGGGCACAGATACGCAGTATTTT. It yields the protein CASKAGTDTQYF.

This clonotype was recorded many times. The gene calls are TRBV6-1 and TRBJ1-1; D perhaps matches TRBD1 (5 bases). The V and J ends lost 0 bases and 5 bases respectively, with 10 bases between them. This CDR3 is 14 amino acids long. Germline assignment: CDR1 MNHNS and CDR2 SASEGT. CDR3 sequence reads: CASSEAPGGTEAFF. DNA of the CDR3: TGTGCCAGCAGTGAAGCGCCCGGGGGGACTGAAGCTTTCTTT.

Only a few counts were recorded for this clonotype. The V and J genes are TRBV9 and TRBJ2-3; the match to TRBD2 covers 11 bases. This CDR3 comprises 15 residues. Germline lookup yields CDR1 SGDLS and CDR2 YYNGEE. With V trimmed by 4 bases and J by 1 base, 2 bases remained unmatched. The CDR3 DNA reads TGTGCCAGCAGCTCGGGACTAGCGGGCACAGATACGCAGTATTTT. It specifies CASSSGLAGTDTQYF.

The chain's CDR3 is CAWKMRQTGELFF. CDR3 nucleotide sequence: TGTGCCTGGAAGATGCGACAGACCGGGGAGCTGTTTTTT. This rearrangement joins TRBV30 to TRBJ2-2; possible D gene TRBD1, 5 bases. CDR3 size: 13 residues. Trimming took off 4 bases at V and 5 bases at J, with 11 bases between the two ends. Per germline, CDR1 GTSNPN and CDR2 SVGIG (reference sequence).

This clonotype was seen ten or more times. The CDR3 loop is CASSSLRANTEAFF. The DNA for the CDR3 is TGTGCCAGCAGTTCCCTCAGGGCGAACACTGAAGCTTTCTTT. V gene TRBV7-8 combines with J gene TRBJ1-1, with D possibly being TRBD1 (5 bases). The germline V and J ends were trimmed by 6 bases and 1 base, with 12 bases remaining between them. The CDR3 is made up of 14 amino acids. CDR1 and CDR2 (germline): SGHVS, FQNEAQ.

This clonotype was seen ten or more times. The V and J genes are TRBV18 and TRBJ2-2; unclear D gene. This CDR3 is built from 16 residues. Looked up from germline, CDR1 is KGHSH and CDR2 is LQKENI. Trimming left V 5 bases short and J 7 bases short, with 20 bases between. The CDR3 loop reads CASSYNLDTVGGELFF. The CDR3 DNA reads TGTGCCAGCTCATATAACCTCGATACCGTCGGCGGGGAGCTGTTTTTT. Full variable domain (remainder filled in from reference TRBV18 and TRBJ2-2): NAGVMQNPRHLVRRRGQEARLRCSPMKGHSHVYWYRQLPEEGLKFMVYLQKENIIDESGMPKERFSAEFPKEGPSILRIQQVVRGDSAAYFCASSYNLDTVGGELFFGEGSRLTVL.

This clonotype was seen ten or more times. The chain carries TRBV20-1 and TRBJ2-5, with a tentative D call TRBD2 (5 bases). Between the trimmed V and J ends, which lost 7 bases and 5 bases, there was a span of 8 bases. Germline loops: CDR1 DFQATT, CDR2 SNEGSKA (reference sequence). CDR3 size: 10 residues. CDR3 sequence (DNA): TGCAGTGGAGGGCAGGAGACCCAGTACTTC. Its translation: CSGGQETQYF.

This chain joins TRBV19 and TRBJ2-2, with D possibly being TRBD2 (6 bases). This CDR3 is 13 amino acids long. V lost 7 bases and J lost 4, with 10 bases in between. Germline loops: CDR1 LNHDA, CDR2 SQIVND (reference sequence). The CDR3 reads CASMEGPTGELFF. For the CDR3, the DNA is TGTGCCAGTATGGAGGGCCCCACCGGGGAGCTGTTTTTT. Complete variable domain (other parts from reference TRBV19 and TRBJ2-2): DGGITQSPKYLFRKEGQNVTLSCEQNLNHDAMYWYRQDPGQGLRLIYYSQIVNDFQKGDIAEGYSVSREKKESFPLTVTSAQKNPTAFYLCASMEGPTGELFFGEGSRLTVL.

The V call is TRBV6-2 or TRBV6-3, the J call TRBJ2-7; D call uncertain. V was trimmed by 6 bases and J by 5 bases, leaving 14 bases between them. Germline V lookup: CDR1 MNHEY, CDR2 SVGEGT. This CDR3 is built from 13 residues. This chain's CDR3 is CASRDGRFNEQYF. The CDR3 DNA reads as TGTGCCAGCAGGGACGGACGGTTTAACGAGCAGTACTTC.

This clonotype showed up many times. The chain is built from TRBV13 and TRBJ1-1, with D possibly being TRBD1 (5 bases). The V and J ends lost 4 bases and 2 bases respectively, with 17 bases between them. In germline, CDR1 is PRHDT, CDR2 FYEKMQ (reference sequence). This CDR3 is 16 amino acids long. The CDR3 coding sequence is TGTGCCAGCAGCTCCGTTGGGACCCACGGAAACACTGAAGCTTTCTTT. This encodes CASSSVGTHGNTEAFF. Variable domain in full (rest from reference TRBV13 and TRBJ1-1): AAGVIQSPRHLIKEKRETATLKCYPIPRHDTVYWYQQGPGQDPQFLISFYEKMQSDKGSIPDRFSAQQFSDYHSELNMSSLELGDSALYFCASSSVGTHGNTEAFFGQGTRLTVV.